This TCR beta chain was captured in a study of CD8 T cells in ankylosing spondylitis. General study points: Characteristic of ankylosing spondylitis blood, it appeared, was a TCR beta motif comprising roughly eight highly homologous variants.

TCRdb ran MiXCR on the 5' RACE reads and lists one entry per CDR3 protein. The table records 350,000 or so distinct CDR3 sequences, 7.5% to 9% of them present only once. The CDR3 spans 16 residues. CDR1 is SGHVS, CDR2 FQNEAQ, per germline. The V gene lost 3 bases and the J gene lost 4 bases, with 18 bases spanning the gap. Details on this clonotype: Its antigen is as yet unknown.

V and J are TRBV7-8 and TRBJ1-1, with D possibly being TRBD1 (6 bases). Sequenced: blood, either unsorted or a sorted T cell fraction (not recorded which). The receptor comes from a male donor with ankylosing spondylitis. For the CDR3, the DNA is TGTGCCAGCAGCTTCTCCAGGACAGTGGAGGGCACTGAAGCTTTCTTT. Its protein product is CASSFSRTVEGTEAFF. The full variable domain, with the rest looked up from reference TRBV7-8 and TRBJ1-1, is GAGVSQSPRYKVAKRGQDVALRCDPISGHVSLFWYQQALGQGPEFLTYFQNEAQLDKSGLPSDRFFAERPEGSVSTLKIQRTQQEDSAVYLCASSFSRTVEGTEAFFGQGTRLTVV.